The 31 T cell receptor beta chains below were found in one sample sequenced in a study of cytomegalovirus exposure and HLA in healthy donors. PCR primers comprised 60 Vbeta and 13 Jbeta primers. Sequencing used immunoSEQ multiplex PCR; TCRdb keeps in-frame clones, though not all of them. Among 140,000 or so clones listed, approximately 82% were seen once. The sample comprised PBMCs. These receptors came from a woman in her fifties or sixties in good health and CMV-seropositive.

The J gene is TRBJ2-7, the V gene TRBV11-2; 9 positions agree with TRBD2. Germline assignment: CDR1 SGHAT and CDR2 FQNNGV. The junction had 8 bases not matched to a gene; V was cut back by 5 bases and J by 3 bases. This CDR3 contains 15 residues. This chain's CDR3 is CASSPGSGSYYEQYF. CDR3 in DNA: TGTGCCAGCAGCCCCGGTAGCGGGAGCTACTACGAGCAGTACTTC.

V usage is TRBV9 and J usage is TRBJ2-7, with a weak D call TRBD1 (6 bases). This CDR3 region has 17 residues. Looked up from germline, CDR1 is SGDLS and CDR2 is YYNGEE. Trimming left V 4 bases short and J 6 bases short, with 26 bases between. The CDR3 nucleotides read TGTGCCAGCAGCCCCCACCAGGGGCTAGTGGGGGCCGCCGAGCAGTACTTC. It codes for CASSPHQGLVGAAEQYF.

The gene calls are TRBV19 and TRBJ2-3; D remains ambiguous. Trimming shortened V by 5 bases and J by 0 bases, and 6 bases separated the two germline ends. Germline CDR1 and CDR2: LNHDA and SQIVND (reference sequence). The length of the CDR3 is 13 residues. The CDR3 is CASSVLSTDTQYF. CDR3 DNA: TGTGCCAGTAGTGTACTCAGCACAGATACGCAGTATTTT.

The V call is TRBV28, the J call TRBJ2-7; tentative D call: TRBD2 (5 bases). Trimming left V 1 base short and J 7 bases short, with 23 bases between. Germline V gene data show CDR1 as MDHEN and CDR2 as SYDVKM. CDR3 length: 17 amino acids. CDR3 amino acids: CASSLFPPQAAAFEQYF. The CDR3 nucleotides are TGTGCCAGCAGTTTATTCCCGCCTCAAGCGGCTGCCTTTGAGCAGTACTTC.

V usage is TRBV28 and J usage is TRBJ2-3, with D tentatively TRBD2 (5 bases). This CDR3 is built from 14 residues. The V gene's germline CDR1 is MDHEN and CDR2 SYDVKM. V lost 5 bases and J lost 6, with 15 bases in between. In DNA form, the CDR3 reads TGTGCCAGCAGTGCCAGCGGAGGCGAGGATACGCAGTATTTT. This codes for CASSASGGEDTQYF.

The chain carries TRBV11-1 and TRBJ1-4; D is perhaps TRBD1 (6 bases). The CDR3 spans 15 residues. CDR1 is SGHAT, CDR2 FQDESV, per germline (reference sequence). Trimming pared 2 bases from V and 7 bases from J, leaving 14 bases between. The CDR3 DNA follows: TGTGCCAGCAGCTTAAACTCGGACAGAGGTGAAAAACTGTTTTTT. Translation gives CASSLNSDRGEKLFF.

The count of this clone is one. CDR3 protein: CASSLLGGRPYEQYF. CDR3 DNA: TGTGCCAGCAGCCTACTGGGGGGGCGACCCTACGAGCAGTACTTC. This chain uses TRBV5-4 with TRBJ2-7; D may be TRBD2 (7 bases). The germline V gene encodes CDR1 SGHNT and CDR2 YYREEE (reference sequence). V dropped 4 bases and J dropped 2 bases, with 16 bases sitting between them. The CDR3 is 15 residues long.

The chain links TRBV19 to TRBJ2-5; TRBD1 agrees at 8 bases. The CDR3 runs 15 residues. The J segment lost 1 base and the V segment lost 4 bases, leaving 5 bases of the junction unmatched. The germline gives CDR1 LNHDA, CDR2 SQIVND (reference sequence). CDR3 residues: CASSRGTGAQETQYF. CDR3 DNA sequence: TGTGCCAGTAGTAGAGGGACAGGAGCCCAAGAGACCCAGTACTTC.

The V call is TRBV28, the J call TRBJ2-4, with D perhaps TRBD2 (5 bases). Germline CDR1 reads MDHEN; CDR2 reads SYDVKM. There are 17 residues in the CDR3. Trimming left V 10 bases short and J 0 bases short, with 22 bases between. In nucleotides, the CDR3 is TGTGCCACCAACCCCGGGGTCCCCACTCTAGCCAAAAACATTCAGTACTTC. Translated, it gives CATNPGVPTLAKNIQYF.

The chain employs TRBV9 and TRBJ2-7; no definite D call. The CDR3 runs to 14 residues. Trimming removed 0 bases at V and 3 bases at J, with 10 bases between. CDR1 is SGDLS and CDR2 is YYNGEE in the germline V gene. The CDR3 DNA follows: TGTGCCAGCAGCGTAGCTGCTTATAGCTACGAGCAGTACTTC. Translation: CASSVAAYSYEQYF.

This sequence joins TRBV7-2 and TRBJ2-4; D uncertain. V dropped 4 bases and J dropped 6 bases, with 19 bases sitting between them. The CDR3 is 16 amino acids. CDR1 is SGHTA, CDR2 FQGNSA, per germline. The CDR3 spells CASSSRTAAATNIQYF. The CDR3 DNA follows: TGTGCCAGCAGCTCCCGAACGGCGGCAGCAACAAACATTCAGTACTTC.

This clone showed up just once. This sequence joins TRBV6-6 and TRBJ1-1; possibly TRBD1 for D (5 bases). V lost 2 bases and J lost 1, with 14 bases in between. The CDR3 is 16 amino acids. The germline gives CDR1 MNHNY, CDR2 SVGAGI (reference sequence). In DNA, the CDR3 is TGTGCCAGCAGTTACGAGGAATGGGGCCCGAACACTGAAGCTTTCTTT. This translates into CASSYEEWGPNTEAFF.

The rearrangement links TRBV23-1 to TRBJ2-7, with 9 bases that match TRBD1. TRBV23-1 is filed as an ORF, its function uncertain. CDR3 size: 15 residues. After removal of 1 base from V and 1 base from J, the junction contained 2 bases not matched to a gene. The CDR3 nucleotides are TGCGCCAGCAGTCAATTGGGACAGGGTTCCTACGAGCAGTACTTC. Translated: CASSQLGQGSYEQYF.

The chain carries TRBV11-3 and TRBJ2-5; 8 bases are shared with TRBD1. CDR3 length equals 15 residues. Losses at the gene ends were 0 bases for V and 5 bases for J; bases not matched to a gene: 5. Germline CDR1 is SGHNT and CDR2 is YENEEA. CDR3 residues: CASSLEGQALETQYF. In DNA, the CDR3 is TGTGCCAGCAGCTTAGAGGGACAGGCTCTTGAGACCCAGTACTTC.

The CDR3 is CASSQETQGANTEAFF. CDR3 nucleotide sequence: TGCGCCAGCAGCCAAGAAACCCAGGGGGCGAACACTGAAGCTTTCTTT. This sequence joins TRBV4-1 and TRBJ1-1; 8 nucleotides agree with TRBD1. CDR1 is MGHRA and CDR2 is YSYEKL in the germline V gene. With 0 bases clipped from V and 1 base from J, the junction kept 4 bases outside the gene matches. This CDR3 contains 16 residues.

This chain links TRBV18 with TRBJ2-1; 8 bases are shared with TRBD1. The CDR3 is 14 residues long. The V and J ends lost 0 bases and 5 bases, in that order; junction bases with no gene match: 0. Germline lookup yields CDR1 KGHSH and CDR2 LQKENI. The chain's CDR3 is CASSPPTGDNEQFF. The CDR3 DNA reads TGTGCCAGCTCACCACCGACAGGGGACAATGAGCAGTTCTTC.

V and J are TRBV5-1 and TRBJ2-2; D may be TRBD1 (5 bases). The CDR3 runs to 15 residues. V was pared by 4 bases and J by 2 bases, with 12 bases between. Germline loops: CDR1 SGHRS, CDR2 YFSETQ. CDR3 sequence: CASSLLRVNTGELFF. CDR3 DNA: TGCGCCAGCAGCCTTCTCAGGGTTAACACCGGGGAGCTGTTTTTT.

The J gene is TRBJ2-4, the V gene TRBV4-1; 9 bases are shared with TRBD1. The ends lost 8 bases at V and 1 base at J; junction bases unmatched: 9. There are 16 residues in the CDR3. The germline V gene has CDR1 MGHRA and CDR2 YSYEKL. CDR3: CASGGQGMGAKNIQYF. The CDR3 bases are TGCGCCAGCGGAGGACAGGGGATGGGGGCCAAAAACATTCAGTACTTC.

The V gene is TRBV7-9, the J gene TRBJ1-4; D might be TRBD1 (6 bases). Germline assignment: CDR1 SEHNR and CDR2 FQNEAQ (reference sequence). V was clipped by 1 base and J by 0 bases, with 12 bases between them. The CDR3 loop spans 17 amino acids. The chain's CDR3 is CASSLVGRGTTNEKLFF. DNA of the CDR3: TGTGCCAGCAGCTTAGTTGGCAGGGGTACAACTAATGAAAAACTGTTTTTT.

The CDR3 DNA sequence: TGCGCCAGCAGCCAAGACCCCCAGGAGGCAAAAGCTTTCTTT. Protein product: CASSQDPQEAKAFF. This chain links TRBV4-3 with TRBJ1-1; D is undetermined. The germline V and J ends were trimmed by 0 bases and 9 bases, with 14 bases remaining between them. The CDR3 has 14 residues. Germline assignment: CDR1 LGHNA and CDR2 YSLEER.

The gene calls are TRBV11-3 and TRBJ2-5; D is perhaps TRBD1 (5 bases). The V end lost 5 bases, the J end lost 1 base, and 14 bases lay between the germline ends. The germline V gene encodes CDR1 SGHNT and CDR2 YENEEA. This CDR3 is built from 15 residues. CDR3 in DNA: TGTGCCAGCAGCGACCGACAGAGACTCCAAGAGACCCAGTACTTC. Translation: CASSDRQRLQETQYF.

The genes are TRBV28 and TRBJ1-2; possibly TRBD1 for D (5 bases). Germline CDR1 is MDHEN and CDR2 is SYDVKM. This CDR3 spans 15 amino acids. Trimming left V 7 bases short and J 8 bases short, with 23 bases between. The CDR3 spells CASTVLTATKGGYTF. The CDR3 DNA reads TGTGCCAGCACCGTACTGACAGCCACCAAAGGGGGCTACACCTTC.

This rearrangement joins TRBV19 to TRBJ1-5; 11 nucleotides align to TRBD1. V lost 3 bases, J lost 5 bases, and 6 bases stayed unmatched. Per the germline V gene, CDR1 is LNHDA and CDR2 is SQIVND (reference sequence). The CDR3 consists of 16 residues. The CDR3 region has the DNA TGTGCCAGTAGTATCGACGGGACAGGGGGTCATCAGCCCCAGCATTTT. This codes for CASSIDGTGGHQPQHF.

The chain couples TRBV5-1 to TRBJ1-4; 8 nucleotides match TRBD1. Germline CDR1 is SGHRS and CDR2 is YFSETQ. This CDR3 has 16 amino acids. V dropped 3 bases and J dropped 5; count of bases not matched to a gene: 9. The chain's CDR3 is CASSSIGQGGNEKLFF. In DNA form, the CDR3 reads TGCGCCAGCAGCTCAATTGGACAGGGAGGGAATGAAAAACTGTTTTTT.

The chain combines TRBV10-1 with TRBJ1-5, with 9 bases lining up with TRBD1. Germline CDR1 and CDR2: WNHNN and SYGVQD (reference sequence). With V trimmed by 9 bases and J by 4 bases, 4 bases remained unmatched. The CDR3 totals 13 residues. CDR3 amino acids: CARGQGPNQPQHF. The CDR3 bases are TGCGCCAGGGGACAGGGTCCGAATCAGCCCCAGCATTTT.

The gene calls are TRBV14 and TRBJ2-5, with 8 bases aligning to TRBD1. The CDR3 contains 16 residues. From germline, CDR1 is SGHDN and CDR2 FVKESK. Trimming cost V 1 base and J 1 base; bases outside gene matches: 5. CDR3 sequence (DNA): TGTGCCAGCAGCCAAGCGAGGGACAGGTTCCAAGAGACCCAGTACTTC. As protein: CASSQARDRFQETQYF.

In regard to this clone: A read error may account for a junction end that differs from germline. The rearrangement joins TRBV2 to TRBJ2-5; D remains ambiguous. This CDR3 has 11 residues. CDR1 is SNHLY and CDR2 is FYNNEI in the germline V gene. The DNA of the CDR3 is TGTGCCAGCAGCGAAGACATCGACCAGTACTTC. Its protein is CASSEDIDQYF.

V is TRBV9 and J is TRBJ2-1; D gene ambiguous. Germline CDR1 is SGDLS and CDR2 is YYNGEE. V was shortened by 0 bases and J by 7 bases, with 8 bases between the two germline ends. The length of the CDR3 is 13 residues. CDR3 sequence: CASSVAESNEQFF. CDR3 bases: TGTGCCAGCAGCGTAGCTGAGAGTAATGAGCAGTTCTTC.

The chain recombines TRBV6-1 with TRBJ1-5; 9 nucleotides align to TRBD1. V trimming: 4 bases; J trimming: 7 bases; junction bases outside the gene matches: 5. The V gene's germline CDR1 is MNHNS and CDR2 SASEGT. The CDR3 runs 14 residues. For the CDR3, the DNA is TGTGCCAGCAGTGGGACAGGGGTGAACCAGCCCCAGCATTTT. Encoded protein: CASSGTGVNQPQHF.

The chain recombines TRBV30 with TRBJ2-2; 9 nucleotides line up with TRBD2. The V gene's germline CDR1 is GTSNPN and CDR2 SVGIG (reference sequence). Germline trimming cut 3 bases from V and 8 bases from J; bases unmatched to any gene: 10. The length of the CDR3 is 15 residues. CDR3 coding DNA: TGTGCCTGGAGCTGGAGTAGCGGGAGTAGGGGGGAGCTGTTTTTT. It is translated as CAWSWSSGSRGELFF.

This clone showed up just once. The chain combines TRBV27 with TRBJ2-2, with 10 bases fitting TRBD1. The CDR3 runs to 16 residues. Germline V CDR1 and CDR2: MNHEY, SMNVEV (reference sequence). The ends lost 4 bases at V and 3 bases at J; junction bases unmatched: 5. The CDR3 coding sequence is TGTGCCAGCAGTTCCTTGGACAGGGGGTACACCGGGGAGCTGTTTTTT. This gives the protein CASSSLDRGYTGELFF.